The 9 T cell receptor beta chains listed next were all sequenced from one sample in a study of blood T cell repertoires in COVID-19. TCRdb keeps only in-frame clones here, not all; method: immunoSEQ multiplex PCR. The sample lists 250,000 or so clones; about 90% were seen once. Sequencing input: peripheral blood. These receptors originate from a woman aged 55-70 years with COVID-19, enrolled during active disease.

The rearrangement uses TRBV10-3 and TRBJ1-1; D is unresolved. The CDR3 is made up of 14 amino acids. The germline CDR1 and CDR2 sequences are ENHRY and SYGVKD. Trimming took off 6 bases at V and 1 base at J, with 12 bases between the two ends. The CDR3 spells CAISEDGRNTEAFF. The CDR3, as DNA: TGTGCCATCAGCGAGGACGGGAGGAACACTGAAGCTTTCTTT.

This sequence joins TRBV19 and TRBJ1-6, with 8 positions matching TRBD1. The CDR3 sequence is 15 residues long. J gave up 6 bases and V 4 bases, and 5 bases lay outside the gene matches. Germline lookup yields CDR1 LNHDA and CDR2 SQIVND (reference sequence). The CDR3: CASSTRDRSNSPLHF. CDR3 DNA: TGTGCCAGTAGTACCAGGGACAGGTCTAATTCACCCCTCCACTTT.

This clone was counted only a few times. The rearrangement uses TRBV5-8 and TRBJ2-5; 12 nucleotides align to TRBD1. CDR3 size: 17 residues. V shed 1 base, J shed 5 bases, and the junction held 9 bases outside the gene matches. Germline values: CDR1 SGHTS, CDR2 YDEGEE. In DNA, the CDR3 is TGTGCCAGCAGCTTGATATCCGGGACAGGGGGCTCGGAGACCCAGTACTTC. It encodes CASSLISGTGGSETQYF.

The V gene is TRBV6-6, the J gene TRBJ1-2, with TRBD1 matching over 7 bases. Germline CDR1 MNHNY, CDR2 SVGAGI (reference sequence). V lost 8 bases to trimming and J lost 3 bases; unmatched junction nucleotides: 12. The CDR3 runs 15 residues. CDR3 DNA: TGTGCCAGCCGGCAGGGGCAGGGGGAATACTATGGCTACACCTTC. Protein product: CASRQGQGEYYGYTF.

The genes are TRBV4-1 and TRBJ2-7; 11 bases align to TRBD1. Trimming removed 4 bases from V and 0 bases from J; junction bases left unmatched: 2. Germline V CDR1 and CDR2: MGHRA, YSYEKL. This CDR3 has 15 residues. CDR3 in DNA: TGCGCCAGCAGCCCAGGACAGGGGGCCTCCTACGAGCAGTACTTC. Translating gives CASSPGQGASYEQYF.

The chain links TRBV4-3 to TRBJ1-2; 9 positions agree with TRBD1. Germline V gene sequence: CDR1 LGHNA, CDR2 YSLEER. This CDR3 is 16 amino acids long. J lost 4 bases, V lost 0 bases, and 6 bases had no gene match. CDR3 nucleotides: TGCGCCAGCAGCCAAGATCTTGGACAGGGGTTCTATGGCTACACCTTC. Its translation: CASSQDLGQGFYGYTF.

The chain recombines TRBV19 with TRBJ2-5; 7 bases match TRBD2. With 1 base clipped from V and 1 base from J, the junction kept 3 bases outside the gene matches. Germline V lookup: CDR1 LNHDA, CDR2 SQIVND (reference sequence). There are 15 residues in the CDR3. The CDR3 region has the DNA TGTGCCAGTAGTATAGGGAGCGGGGTCCAAGAGACCCAGTACTTC. Residues: CASSIGSGVQETQYF. The full variable domain, with the rest looked up from reference TRBV19 and TRBJ2-5, is DGGITQSPKYLFRKEGQNVTLSCEQNLNHDAMYWYRQDPGQGLRLIYYSQIVNDFQKGDIAEGYSVSREKKESFPLTVTSAQKNPTAFYLCASSIGSGVQETQYFGPGTRLLVL.

The chain links TRBV3-1 (or the pseudogene TRBV3-2) to TRBJ2-5; D may be TRBD1 (5 bases). Deletions cut 3 bases from V and 10 bases from J, with 12 bases between. CDR3 length: 12 residues. In germline, CDR1 is LGHDT, CDR2 YNNKEL (reference sequence). CDR3 in amino acids: CASSHRDSFQYF. CDR3 coding DNA: TGTGCCAGCAGCCACAGGGATAGCTTCCAGTACTTC.

The rearrangement uses TRBV12-2 and TRBJ1-1. TRBV12-2 is termed a pseudogene. This CDR3 has 15 amino acids. CDR3 region: CASRLDSSGGTEAFF. The CDR3 bases are TGTGCAAGTCGCTTAGACAGCTCGGGGGGCACTGAAGCTTTCTTT.